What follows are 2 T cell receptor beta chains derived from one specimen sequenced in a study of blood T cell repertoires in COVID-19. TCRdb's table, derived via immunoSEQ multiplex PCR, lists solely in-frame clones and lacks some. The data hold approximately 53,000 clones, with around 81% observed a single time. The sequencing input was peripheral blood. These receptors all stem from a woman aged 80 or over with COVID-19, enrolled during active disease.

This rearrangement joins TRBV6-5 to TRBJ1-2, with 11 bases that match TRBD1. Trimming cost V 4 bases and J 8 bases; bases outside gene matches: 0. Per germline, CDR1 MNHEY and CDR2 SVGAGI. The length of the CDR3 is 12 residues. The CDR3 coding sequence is TGTGCCAGCAGTTGGACAGGGGGCGGCTACACCTTC. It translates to CASSWTGGGYTF.

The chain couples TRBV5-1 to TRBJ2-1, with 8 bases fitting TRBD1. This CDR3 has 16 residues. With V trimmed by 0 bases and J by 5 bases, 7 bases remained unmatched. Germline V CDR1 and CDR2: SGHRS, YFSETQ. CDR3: CASSLDPGGQNNEQFF. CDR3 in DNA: TGCGCCAGCAGCTTGGATCCAGGGGGCCAAAACAATGAGCAGTTCTTC. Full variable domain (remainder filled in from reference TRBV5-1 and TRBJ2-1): KAGVTQTPRYLIKTRGQQVTLSCSPISGHRSVSWYQQTPGQGLQFLFEYFSETQRNKGNFPGRFSGRQFSNSRSEMNVSTLELGDSALYLCASSLDPGGQNNEQFFGPGTRLTVL.